A selection of T cell receptor beta chains follows, all from one sample in a study of T cell repertoires in cytomegalovirus infection. TCRdb analysed the reads with MiXCR anew, one entry per CDR3 protein. The sample includes about 740,000 distinct CDR3 sequences, 35% to 45% of them seen just once. Sequences were obtained from PBMCs. These receptors were collected from a human donor in good health (CMV status not recorded). Some clones in this sample may be carry-over from other donors' samples. Both conserved end residues are part of each CDR3. Each record gives: V gene, CDR3 length, CDR3 protein.

TRBV7-2 15 CASSLDRGLGTEAFF
TRBV5-4 12 CASSFSVNEQFF
TRBV6-8 15 CASSLQGYGSETQYF
TRBV12-3/TRBV12-4 15 CASSLSDRGWAEAFF
TRBV5-1 15 CASSLVPGAADTQYF
TRBV28 15 CASSLNWTGGKTQYF
TRBV19 12 CASSIGRQPQHF
TRBV28 16 CASSQAGTGLGDEQYF
TRBV12-3/TRBV12-4 16 CASSTSSGGHQETQYF
TRBV10-3 13 CAISPWGADEQFF
TRBV28 15 CASSSSGTGSYEQYF
TRBV7-2 12 CASSLQRKEQLF
TRBV11-2 16 CASRPGTGVSGNTIYF
TRBV28 15 CASSLQGASQETQYF
TRBV6-2/TRBV6-3 18 CASSYILGPGISYNEQFF
TRBV28 17 CASISTLRRSLNTEAFF
TRBV20-1 17 CSARDTIGTTYNSPLHF
TRBV2 14 CASSGTASGNTIYF
TRBV20-1 17 CSARDVLAGGLTDTQYF
TRBV24-1 14 CATSESDRVQPQHF
TRBV30 15 CAWSGAGTENTEAFF
TRBV28 14 CASQMETVSYEQYF
TRBV12-3/TRBV12-4 14 CASSLRLAGAEQYF
TRBV7-3 13 CASSPGTGSGYTF
TRBV28 14 CATLRDPSNHPQHF
TRBV7-8 14 CASGIGGSAYEQYF
TRBV5-1 17 CASSAGTGGARLYGYTF
TRBV28 16 CASSLPGLAGREEQFF
TRBV19 18 CASSVTPGRSSGANVLTF
TRBV12-3/TRBV12-4 15 CASSTGVGSNQPQHF
TRBV6-1 14 CASSESGGNQPQHF
TRBV27 16 CASSFLGPGGNTEAFF
TRBV19 15 CASSIRTGSTDTQYF
TRBV6-1 14 CASSEPTGVWEQFF
TRBV11-2 11 CASSLRGDSSF
TRBV7-8 15 CASSLLAGGPGELFF
TRBV6-6 17 CASSWPPMRGPSEKLFF
TRBV7-2 15 CASSLRDRVHNEQFF
TRBV6-1 15 CATRTSRTTTDTQYF
TRBV18 15 CASSPPGQAGYEQYF
TRBV29-1 14 CSVDVGISKNIQYF
TRBV20-1 15 CSADGPGLAYNEQFF
TRBV28 11 CATLSNYGYTF
TRBV4-1 17 CASSQDGQGVPDDTQYF
TRBV6-1 15 CASSEYLRGTDTQYF
TRBV6-1 13 CASGGLAGNEQFF
TRBV25-1 13 CASSEPGSYGYTF
TRBV11-2 15 CASQGGSGGRDTQYF
TRBV6-1 13 CATTRGTAYEQYF
TRBV6-5 15 CASSHTWTDSYEQYF
TRBV11-2 14 CASSPDSLSYEHYF
TRBV10-2 14 CASVGEGLKYGYTF